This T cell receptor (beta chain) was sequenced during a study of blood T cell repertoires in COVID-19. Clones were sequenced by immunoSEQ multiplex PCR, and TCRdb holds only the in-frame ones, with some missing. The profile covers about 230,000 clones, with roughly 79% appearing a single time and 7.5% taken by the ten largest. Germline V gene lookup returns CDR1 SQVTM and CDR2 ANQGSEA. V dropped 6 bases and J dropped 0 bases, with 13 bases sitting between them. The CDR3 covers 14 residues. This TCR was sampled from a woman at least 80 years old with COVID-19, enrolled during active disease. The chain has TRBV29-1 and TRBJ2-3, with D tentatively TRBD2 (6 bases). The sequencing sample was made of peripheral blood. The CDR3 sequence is CSVPAGTSTDTQYF. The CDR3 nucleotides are TGCAGCGTACCAGCCGGGACTAGCACAGATACGCAGTATTTT.